Given below is one T cell receptor (beta chain) in context. This entry is derived from a study of cytomegalovirus exposure and HLA in healthy donors. Both 60 Vbeta primers and 13 Jbeta primers went into the PCR. Clones were sequenced by immunoSEQ multiplex PCR, and TCRdb holds only the in-frame ones, with some missing. The data show around 98,000 clones, roughly 82% seen once. This CDR3 is built from 15 residues. Germline trimming cut 0 bases from V and 10 bases from J; bases unmatched to any gene: 8. From germline, CDR1 is MNHEY and CDR2 SMNVEV (reference sequence). Source material: PBMCs. This rearrangement joins TRBV27 to TRBJ1-4, with 7 nucleotides matching TRBD1. This receptor was obtained from a human donor in good health. The CDR3 sequence is CASSLSRQGGRKLFF. As DNA, the CDR3 is TGTGCCAGCAGTTTATCTCGACAGGGCGGCAGAAAACTGTTTTTT.